The next 12 T cell receptor beta chains were all read from a single sample in a study of T cell repertoires in cytomegalovirus infection. TCRdb redid the calling of the reads with MiXCR, one entry per CDR3 protein. This table has roughly 500,000 distinct CDR3 sequences, 16% appearing once. The sequenced sample was CD8+ T cells from PBMCs. Receptors originate from a human donor in good health (CMV status not recorded). Some clones in this sample may be carry-over from other donors' samples.

This clonotype was counted between two and nine times. J is TRBJ1-2 and V is TRBV19; D is ambiguous. In germline, CDR1 is LNHDA, CDR2 SQIVND (reference sequence). Trimming removed 2 bases from V and 6 bases from J, with 7 bases in between. The CDR3 spans 12 residues. The CDR3: CASSISGDGYTF. Here the CDR3 DNA reads TGTGCCAGTAGTATAAGCGGGGATGGCTACACCTTC.

This clonotype was seen a few times. The J gene is TRBJ1-1, the V gene TRBV27; D not certain. This CDR3 has 11 residues. V lost 5 bases and J lost 4, with 5 bases in between. Germline assignment: CDR1 MNHEY and CDR2 SMNVEV (reference sequence). The CDR3 DNA is TGTGCCAGCAGTGGTGCCACTGAAGCTTTCTTT. Its protein is CASSGATEAFF.

This sequence joins TRBV4-1 and TRBJ2-5; unclear D gene. The V end was cut by 1 base, the J end by 5 bases, with 8 bases between. The CDR3 sequence is 13 residues long. Looked up from germline, CDR1 is MGHRA and CDR2 is YSYEKL. In DNA form, the CDR3 reads TGCGCCAGCAGCCAAGTGGGATCCGAGACCCAGTACTTC. This encodes CASSQVGSETQYF.

This clonotype was detected a few times. The genes are TRBV2 and TRBJ2-1; 8 nucleotides line up with TRBD2. This CDR3 spans 15 amino acids. V lost 8 bases, J lost 5 bases, and 11 bases stayed unmatched. Germline CDR1 and CDR2: SNHLY and FYNNEI. The CDR3 DNA is TGTGCCAGCCTGGAGGCGGGAGGTGGGGACAATGAGCAGTTCTTC. It yields the protein CASLEAGGGDNEQFF.

This chain links TRBV19 with TRBJ2-7, with 7 positions matching TRBD1. V lost 5 bases and J lost 3; bases outside the gene matches: 13. The CDR3 spans 16 residues. In germline, CDR1 is LNHDA, CDR2 SQIVND (reference sequence). DNA for the CDR3: TGTGCCAGTAGTCCTGACAGGGAACGGGGTTACTACGAGCAGTACTTC. Translation gives CASSPDRERGYYEQYF.

This clonotype was seen only a few times. The rearrangement links TRBV15 to TRBJ2-1, with a weak D call TRBD1 (5 bases). V shed 2 bases and J shed 10 bases, with 6 bases lying between them. CDR3 length: 11 residues. Germline V gene sequence: CDR1 LNHNV, CDR2 YYDKDF (reference sequence). This CDR3 is CATSRRQEQFF. The CDR3 DNA follows: TGTGCCACCAGCAGAAGACAGGAGCAGTTCTTC. The full variable domain, rest sourced from reference TRBV15 and TRBJ2-1, is DAMVIQNPRYQVTQFGKPVTLSCSQTLNHNVMYWYQQKSSQAPKLLFHYYDKDFNNEADTPDNFQSRRPNTSFCFLDIRSPGLGDTAMYLCATSRRQEQFFGPGTRLTVL.

The rearrangement links TRBV9 to TRBJ2-4; D is perhaps TRBD2 (8 bases). CDR1 and CDR2 (germline): SGDLS, YYNGEE. Trimming left V 3 bases short and J 0 bases short, with 16 bases between. The CDR3 length is 17 residues. The CDR3 bases are TGTGCCAGCAGCGCGACGGGAGGGGGCGCAGCCAAAAACATTCAGTACTTC. This codes for CASSATGGGAAKNIQYF.

This clonotype has more than one count but fewer than ten. The CDR3 region is CASSEYLREGSFHNEQFF. The CDR3 DNA sequence: TGTGCCAGCAGTGAATATCTGAGGGAGGGATCCTTCCACAATGAGCAGTTCTTC. V is TRBV25-1 and J is TRBJ2-1; the match to TRBD2 covers 7 bases. The CDR3 is 18 residues long. V gave up 0 bases and J gave up 5 bases; unmatched junction bases: 13. The germline V gene has CDR1 MGHDK and CDR2 SYGVNS. Based on the CDR3 plus reference TRBV25-1 and TRBJ2-1, the full variable domain is EADIYQTPRYLVIGTGKKITLECSQTMGHDKMYWYQQDPGMELHLIHYSYGVNSTEKGDLSSESTVSRIRTEHFPLTLESARPSHTSQYLCASSEYLREGSFHNEQFFGPGTRLTVL.

The CDR3 spells CASSQGWGDTDTQYF. The CDR3 DNA sequence: TGTGCCAGCAGCCAAGGATGGGGGGACACAGATACGCAGTATTTT. The chain is built from TRBV14 and TRBJ2-3; possibly TRBD2 for D (6 bases). CDR1 is SGHDN, CDR2 FVKESK, per germline. Trimming cost V 1 base and J 2 bases, with 10 bases left between them. CDR3 length equals 15 residues.

As regards this clonotype: At one end, the junction sequence differs from germline, possibly due to a read error. The rearrangement uses TRBV19 and TRBJ1-2; D gene ambiguous. Germline assignment: CDR1 LNHDA and CDR2 SQIVND (reference sequence). The CDR3 spans 12 residues. As DNA, the CDR3 is TGTGCCTCCTTGGCGCGGAACTATGTCTACACCTTC. Translating it yields CASLARNYVYTF.

There are many counts of this clonotype. The V and J genes are TRBV12-3 or TRBV12-4 and TRBJ1-3, with 7 bases fitting TRBD1. The V gene end was trimmed by 3 bases and the J gene end by 4 bases; junction bases not matched to a gene: 15. The length of the CDR3 is 18 residues. As DNA, the CDR3 is TGTGCCAGCAGTTTGCCAAGGCGGACAGGAACACCGGGAAACACCATATATTTT. Translated, it gives CASSLPRRTGTPGNTIYF.

Ten or more counts support this clonotype. This rearrangement joins TRBV7-8 to TRBJ2-6, with D tentatively TRBD2 (7 bases). The CDR3 sequence is 18 residues long. The V gene lost 4 bases and the J gene lost 1 base, with 17 bases spanning the gap. CDR1 is SGHVS, CDR2 FQNEAQ, per germline. This CDR3 reads CASSSVGGRTSGANVLTF. In DNA form, the CDR3 reads TGTGCCAGCAGCTCAGTCGGGGGGCGCACGTCTGGGGCCAACGTCCTGACTTTC.